A selection of T cell receptor beta chains follows, all from one sample in a study of T cells in Graves' hyperthyroidism and ophthalmopathy. TCRdb reprocessed the multiplex PCR reads with MiXCR, giving one entry per CDR3 protein. Here the sample spans some 350,000 distinct CDR3 sequences, roughly 13% being singletons. Material: blood. Source of these receptors: a middle-aged woman with Graves' ophthalmopathy. Each CDR3 is given with its conserved first and last residue. A D gene is named only where the DNA matches it firmly. Clone size appears in some rows only: once, few, many, or a class for an expanded clone.

V: TRBV20-1; size: .; D: TRBD1; J: TRBJ1-5; CDR3: CSAGSDRDFRNQPQHF
V: TRBV5-6; size: .; D: TRBD1; J: TRBJ1-2; CDR3: CASSLEGARSHGYTF
V: TRBV6-1; size: many; D: TRBD2; J: TRBJ2-1; CDR3: CASRVGLASNEQFF
V: TRBV14; size: few; D: .; J: TRBJ2-7; CDR3: CASSPRLASYEQYF
V: TRBV19; size: .; D: .; J: TRBJ2-7; CDR3: CASEDGAPPHNEQYF
V: TRBV28; size: many; D: .; J: TRBJ1-2; CDR3: CASTVGTYGYTF
V: TRBV29-1; size: many; D: .; J: TRBJ2-7; CDR3: CSVEGAMTYEQYF
V: TRBV7-8; size: many; D: TRBD2; J: TRBJ2-3; CDR3: CASSLRASGSTDTQYF
V: TRBV20-1; size: .; D: TRBD1; J: TRBJ2-7; CDR3: CSARDRGERLYF
V: TRBV6-1; size: many; D: TRBD2; J: TRBJ2-7; CDR3: CASGTSGGASYEQYF
V: TRBV27; size: many; D: .; J: TRBJ2-7; CDR3: CASSFSGAGEQYF
V: TRBV7-2; size: .; D: .; J: TRBJ2-5; CDR3: CASSLALDRSETQYF
V: TRBV7-9; size: .; D: .; J: TRBJ1-6; CDR3: CASSLSRQVWSPLHF
V: TRBV7-4; size: .; D: TRBD1; J: TRBJ2-5; CDR3: CASSHSYLRTGGLEWGGTQETQYF
V: TRBV16; size: few; D: .; J: TRBJ1-1; CDR3: CASIPGLMNTEAFF
V: TRBV20-1; size: many; D: .; J: TRBJ2-7; CDR3: CSVTLPRGPRGSEQYF
V: TRBV18; size: .; D: .; J: TRBJ2-1; CDR3: CASSPPAGGYNEQFF
V: TRBV6-1; size: many; D: .; J: TRBJ1-2; CDR3: CASSATVSKGRGYTF
V: TRBV10-1; size: few; D: .; J: TRBJ2-2; CDR3: CASSPLTGWSGELFF
V: TRBV6-6; size: many; D: TRBD1; J: TRBJ1-4; CDR3: CASSYSQGQGAVATNEKLFF
V: TRBV29-1; size: many; D: TRBD1; J: TRBJ2-7; CDR3: CSVEEQGAGEQYF
V: TRBV11-2; size: many; D: .; J: TRBJ1-1; CDR3: CASSLGTANTEAFF
V: TRBV29-1; size: many; D: .; J: TRBJ1-1; CDR3: CSVTRPLIGMNTEAFF
V: TRBV6-2/TRBV6-3; size: many; D: .; J: TRBJ1-5; CDR3: CASSYSRNQPQHF
V: TRBV20-1; size: many; D: TRBD2; J: TRBJ2-1; CDR3: CSATPGTSPYNEQFF
V: TRBV12-3/TRBV12-4; size: many; D: .; J: TRBJ1-1; CDR3: CASSPLGGGLNTEAFF
V: TRBV28; size: many; D: .; J: TRBJ1-4; CDR3: CASTRGGGFLNEKLFF
V: TRBV5-1; size: .; D: TRBD1; J: TRBJ2-5; CDR3: CASSQDRDQETQYF
V: TRBV7-9; size: .; D: .; J: TRBJ2-6; CDR3: CASSLDTLLYSGANVLTF
V: TRBV9; size: .; D: .; J: TRBJ1-1; CDR3: CASSVWSNTEAFF
V: TRBV28; size: many; D: TRBD2; J: TRBJ2-1; CDR3: CASRTRWVSRADEQFF
V: TRBV11-2; size: many; D: .; J: TRBJ2-7; CDR3: CASSFPGRSYEQYF
V: TRBV19; size: few; D: TRBD2; J: TRBJ2-7; CDR3: CASSIRLAGSYEQYF
V: TRBV7-3; size: many; D: TRBD1; J: TRBJ1-1; CDR3: CASSWTGRAEAFF
V: TRBV11-2; size: many; D: .; J: TRBJ2-3; CDR3: CASSSRRADTQYF
V: TRBV2; size: .; D: .; J: TRBJ1-1; CDR3: CANSANNMNTEAFF
V: TRBV20-1; size: many; D: TRBD2; J: TRBJ2-1; CDR3: CSASAGLDLVEQFF
V: TRBV5-1; size: .; D: .; J: TRBJ2-5; CDR3: CASSLAADQETQYF
V: TRBV2; size: many; D: .; J: TRBJ2-7; CDR3: CASSQSYGSYEQYF
V: TRBV28; size: many; D: TRBD2; J: TRBJ2-3; CDR3: CAISLAGGVNTQYF
V: TRBV3-1; size: .; D: .; J: TRBJ2-7; CDR3: CASSQAGVPSYEQYF
V: TRBV6-1; size: .; D: TRBD1; J: TRBJ2-5; CDR3: CASSLGQGGYQETQYF